This TCR beta chain was sequenced for a study of blood T cell repertoires in COVID-19. The overall study: PBMCs, B-cell-depleted T cells, or T cells were the source of the cDNA or gDNA that made up the material.

Assay: immunoSEQ multiplex PCR; the TCRdb copy retains only in-frame clones and omits some. This table has about 60,000 clones, 88% appearing once. The CDR3 loop spans 15 amino acids. V was clipped by 6 bases and J by 1 base; unmatched bases: 4. Germline V gene data show CDR1 as LNHNV and CDR2 as YYDKDF (reference sequence). This TCR derives from a man aged 45 to 65 with active COVID-19. The rearrangement links TRBV15 to TRBJ2-2, with TRBD1 identical over 8 bases. Sample: peripheral blood. This chain's CDR3 is CATRGGTGNTGELFF. CDR3 bases: TGTGCCACCAGAGGTGGGACAGGGAACACCGGGGAGCTGTTTTTT.